A single sample gave rise to the 26 T cell receptor beta chains below, sequenced in a study of T-cell memory formation after mild COVID-19. TCRdb redid the calling of the 5' RACE reads with MiXCR, one entry per CDR3 protein. The table records about 350,000 distinct CDR3 sequences, roughly an eighth of them present only once. Source material: PBMCs or a T cell subset sorted from them (not recorded which). The receptors shown here come from a man younger than 35 who had mild COVID-19 (a few samples of this study predate the infection). Cell type and time point are not known.

J is TRBJ2-3 and V is TRBV11-3; D might be TRBD1 (6 bases). The CDR3 is 13 amino acids. The V end lost 5 bases, the J end lost 2 bases, and 8 bases lay between the germline ends. Looked up from germline, CDR1 is SGHNT and CDR2 is YENEEA. CDR3 DNA sequence: TGTGCCAGCAGCACAGGGTCCACAGATACGCAGTATTTT. Translation gives CASSTGSTDTQYF.

This clonotype has a handful of counts. The chain recombines TRBV12-3 or TRBV12-4 with TRBJ2-2; D not certain. Deletions cut 3 bases from V and 6 bases from J, with 5 bases between. The CDR3 length is 12 residues. CDR3 sequence reads: CASSFGPGELFF. The CDR3 DNA is TGTGCCAGCAGTTTCGGGCCCGGGGAGCTGTTTTTT.

This clonotype has just a few counts. The chain uses TRBV6-5 and TRBJ1-5; D is perhaps TRBD1 (6 bases). The V end was cut by 6 bases, the J end by 9 bases, with 18 bases between. Germline assignment: CDR1 MNHEY and CDR2 SVGAGI. The CDR3 is made up of 14 amino acids. CDR3 sequence: CASSTTGIIGPQHF. Here the CDR3 DNA reads TGTGCCAGCAGCACCACAGGGATAATCGGGCCCCAGCATTTT.

This clonotype was seen a few times. V and J are TRBV2 and TRBJ1-2; D gene uncertain. The CDR3 has 12 residues. Germline V gene sequence: CDR1 SNHLY, CDR2 FYNNEI. The germline V and J ends were trimmed by 1 base and 4 bases, with 4 bases remaining between them. The DNA for the CDR3 is TGTGCCAGCAGTGAAGGGACCTATGGCTACACCTTC. Protein sequence: CASSEGTYGYTF.

This clonotype was counted many times. Sequence at one end of the junction differs from germline and may be a read error. This chain uses TRBV27 with TRBJ1-2; the match to TRBD1 covers 12 bases. This CDR3 is built from 13 residues. CDR1 and CDR2 from the germline V gene are MNHEY and SMNVEV (reference sequence). The CDR3 DNA follows: TGTGCCAGCAGTTTGTACGGGACAGGGGGCCTATACTTC. Residues: CASSLYGTGGLYF.

The genes are TRBV10-2 and TRBJ1-2; D is possibly TRBD1 (5 bases). In germline, CDR1 is WSHSY, CDR2 SAAADI. The CDR3 is 15 amino acids. With 3 bases removed from V and 6 bases from J, the gap between germline ends came to 17 bases. The CDR3 spells CASSDPSRRGDGYTF. CDR3 in DNA: TGCGCCAGCAGTGACCCCTCCCGGAGGGGTGATGGCTACACCTTC.

This chain connects TRBV5-1 to TRBJ1-1; weak D call: TRBD1 (5 bases). CDR1 is SGHRS, CDR2 YFSETQ, per germline. There are 14 residues in the CDR3. The V end was cut by 1 base, the J end by 3 bases, with 10 bases between. CDR3 region: CASSLPGGDTEAFF. In DNA, the CDR3 is TGCGCCAGCAGCTTGCCGGGGGGAGACACTGAAGCTTTCTTT.

This clonotype has just a few counts. The J gene is TRBJ2-2, the V gene TRBV29-1; a weak D match, TRBD1 (5 bases). Germline V gene data show CDR1 as SQVTM and CDR2 as ANQGSEA. Trimming shortened V by 0 bases and J by 7 bases, and 9 bases separated the two germline ends. The CDR3 runs to 13 residues. CDR3 in amino acids: CSVEDRVDGELFF. The CDR3 nucleotides are TGCAGCGTTGAAGACAGGGTGGACGGGGAGCTGTTTTTT.

The chain has TRBV5-6 and TRBJ2-7; 7 positions match TRBD2. Trimming took 4 bases from V and 7 from J; bases not matched to a gene: 5. Germline loops: CDR1 SGHDT, CDR2 YYEEEE. CDR3 size: 12 residues. For the CDR3, the DNA is TGTGCCAGCAGCGCCGGACTAGGGGAGCAGTACGTC. Protein product: CASSAGLGEQYV.

This clonotype showed up just a few times. The chain uses TRBV5-6 and TRBJ2-5, with unresolved D. The CDR3 extends over 14 amino acids. Germline V CDR1 and CDR2: SGHDT, YYEEEE. V was clipped by 0 bases and J by 3 bases, with 9 bases between them. The CDR3 sequence is CASSLVSSEETQYF. CDR3 nucleotide sequence: TGTGCCAGCAGCTTGGTATCGTCAGAAGAGACCCAGTACTTC.

The chain is built from TRBV12-2 and TRBJ2-7; the table's D call of TRBD1 was not tested on the DNA. TRBV12-2 is reported as a pseudogene. The CDR3 spans 12 residues. CDR3 nucleotide sequence: TGTGCAAGTCGCTGTTGGACAGGCGAGCAGTACGTC. It specifies CASRCWTGEQYV.

The chain combines TRBV7-9 with TRBJ2-5; D remains ambiguous. The ends were cut back, 1 base at V and 5 bases at J, with 14 bases in the middle. Looked up from germline, CDR1 is SEHNR and CDR2 is FQNEAQ (reference sequence). There are 15 residues in the CDR3. The CDR3, as DNA: TGTGCCAGCAGCTTAGGGGCCAGAAGGAAGGAGACCCAGTACTTC. Protein product: CASSLGARRKETQYF. The full variable domain, in which reference TRBV7-9 and TRBJ2-5 provide the parts outside the CDR3, is DTGVSQNPRHKITKRGQNVTFRCDPISEHNRLYWYRQTLGQGPEFLTYFQNEAQLEKSRLLSDRFSAERPKGSFSTLEIQRTEQGDSAMYLCASSLGARRKETQYFGPGTRLLVL.

The chain is built from TRBV20-1 and TRBJ1-2; tentatively, D is TRBD1 (5 bases). The CDR3 covers 13 residues. V was pared by 4 bases and J by 5 bases, with 14 bases between. CDR1 is DFQATT and CDR2 is SNEGSKA in the germline V gene (reference sequence). The CDR3: CSATPGTLYGYTF. CDR3 sequence (DNA): TGCAGTGCTACCCCGGGGACCCTATATGGCTACACCTTC.

This clonotype was counted a few times. The chain couples TRBV7-9 to TRBJ2-3; D is uncertain. Deletions cut 1 base from V and 1 base from J, with 6 bases between. The CDR3 contains 14 residues. Looked up from germline, CDR1 is SEHNR and CDR2 is FQNEAQ (reference sequence). The CDR3: CASSLVRGTDTQYF. Written as DNA, the CDR3 is TGTGCCAGCAGCTTAGTGCGCGGCACAGATACGCAGTATTTT.

This clonotype came up many times. This sequence joins TRBV9 and TRBJ1-2, with 8 bases identical to TRBD1. Trimming cost V 4 bases and J 1 base; bases outside gene matches: 6. Per germline, CDR1 SGDLS and CDR2 YYNGEE. The CDR3 contains 15 residues. CDR3 region: CASSQGTGGNYGYTF. For the CDR3, the DNA is TGTGCCAGCAGCCAAGGGACAGGTGGTAACTATGGCTACACCTTC.

This chain joins TRBV20-1 and TRBJ1-1, with D possibly being TRBD1 (5 bases). The CDR3 is 11 residues long. V lost 5 bases, J lost 3 bases, and 7 bases lay in between. Germline lookup yields CDR1 DFQATT and CDR2 SNEGSKA (reference sequence). The CDR3 here is CSAQTDTEAFF. CDR3 in DNA: TGCAGTGCTCAGACAGACACTGAAGCTTTCTTT.

The V gene is TRBV9, the J gene TRBJ1-4; possibly TRBD1 for D (5 bases). V dropped 4 bases and J dropped 7 bases, with 14 bases sitting between them. Germline CDR1 and CDR2: SGDLS and YYNGEE. CDR3 length: 14 amino acids. CDR3 sequence: CASSNRGEGEKLFF. The CDR3, as DNA: TGTGCCAGCAGCAACCGAGGGGAGGGTGAAAAACTGTTTTTT.

A few counts support this clonotype. Here the CDR3 omits its conserved ending phenylalanine or tryptophan, so a read error is the likely source. The DNA is omitted, as the CDR3 cannot be located on it reliably, and the CDR3 follows TCRdb's listing. The chain is built from TRBV2 and TRBJ2-7. Germline lookup yields CDR1 SNHLY and CDR2 FYNNEI. The CDR3 length is 10 residues, termini included. The CDR3 sequence is CASSYQAFGL.

This clonotype appeared a few times. The chain recombines TRBV9 with TRBJ1-3; TRBD1 might be the D (5 bases). Germline CDR1 reads SGDLS; CDR2 reads YYNGEE. Trimming pared 0 bases from V and 0 bases from J, leaving 13 bases between. The CDR3 loop spans 17 amino acids. The CDR3 sequence: CASSVEDSSFSGNTIYF. In DNA, the CDR3 is TGTGCCAGCAGCGTAGAAGACAGCTCCTTCTCTGGAAACACCATATATTTT.

This clonotype turned up a few times. The chain links TRBV6-5 to TRBJ2-7; the match to TRBD2 covers 9 bases. V dropped 4 bases and J dropped 5; count of bases not matched to a gene: 9. There are 15 residues in the CDR3. From germline, CDR1 is MNHEY and CDR2 SVGAGI. The CDR3 nucleotides are TGTGCCAGCAGTTTGTCGCGGGGGGGCTGGAACGAGCAGTACTTC. Translated, it gives CASSLSRGGWNEQYF.

The rearrangement uses TRBV24-1 and TRBJ2-1, with a possible D match to TRBD1 (5 bases). The V end was cut by 4 bases, the J end by 7 bases, with 19 bases between. Germline CDR1 KGHDR, CDR2 SFDVKD. The CDR3 runs to 16 residues. This chain's CDR3 is CATSDYMGLSGNEQFF. CDR3 coding DNA: TGTGCCACCAGTGACTACATGGGGCTTTCTGGGAATGAGCAGTTCTTC.

This clonotype was counted between two and nine times. This CDR3 is CASSLGGASPDGYTF. CDR3 nucleotides: TGTGCCAGCAGCTTAGGAGGCGCTTCTCCGGACGGCTACACCTTC. The chain uses TRBV7-3 and TRBJ1-2; D not certain. This CDR3 has 15 residues. The germline V and J ends were trimmed by 2 bases and 8 bases, with 18 bases remaining between them. The germline CDR1 and CDR2 sequences are SGHTA and FQGTGA.

Only a few counts were recorded for this clonotype. The genes are TRBV10-3 and TRBJ2-1; unclear D gene. Germline lookup yields CDR1 ENHRY and CDR2 SYGVKD. V lost 3 bases to trimming and J lost 9 bases, with 12 bases between them. CDR3 length: 13 amino acids. The CDR3 DNA reads as TGTGCCATCAGTGATAATCCGGCAGTTGAGCAGTTCTTC. Residues: CAISDNPAVEQFF.

This clonotype has only a few counts. The chain's CDR3 is CSAMGGPVNTEAFF. CDR3 nucleotides: TGCAGTGCAATGGGGGGTCCGGTGAACACTGAAGCTTTCTTT. V is TRBV20-1 and J is TRBJ1-1, with TRBD1 as a possible D gene (5 bases). Trimming took off 6 bases at V and 0 bases at J, with 14 bases between the two ends. Germline V CDR1 and CDR2: DFQATT, SNEGSKA (reference sequence). The CDR3 has 14 amino acids.

The chain employs TRBV4-1 and TRBJ1-1; possibly TRBD1 for D (5 bases). The CDR3 is 14 residues long. Trimming stripped 3 bases from V and 4 bases from J, with 12 bases between. Germline V lookup: CDR1 MGHRA, CDR2 YSYEKL. The CDR3 sequence is CASSQEGLGTEAFF. CDR3 sequence (DNA): TGCGCCAGCAGCCAGGAGGGGCTGGGCACTGAAGCTTTCTTT.

The V call is TRBV4-3, the J call TRBJ2-7, with TRBD1 as a possible D gene (6 bases). With 0 bases removed from V and 4 bases from J, the gap between germline ends came to 13 bases. This CDR3 comprises 15 residues. From germline, CDR1 is LGHNA and CDR2 YSLEER. This CDR3 reads CASSQEGQSRYEQYF. For the CDR3, the DNA is TGCGCCAGCAGCCAAGAAGGACAGTCGAGGTACGAGCAGTACTTC.